A single sample is the source of the 32 T cell receptor beta chains below, sequenced in a study of beta chain features in type 1 diabetes. Their recognized antigens are unknown. Reverse transcription of all isolated RNA meant that expressed TCRB transcripts were sequenced. This table comes from immunoSEQ multiplex PCR, and its TCRdb copy is limited to in-frame clones, with some not included. This sample yields some 290,000 clones, of which about 23% are seen a single time; 0.012% belongs to the top ten. Study results and limitations: Moderate but significant shortening of TCRB CDR3s was recorded in all four CD4+ subsets from Type 1 diabetes patients.

Sequenced input: naive CD4+ T cells from blood. The source is a woman in her thirties with type 1 diabetes.

The CDR3 loop reads CAISDGQDQPQHF. In nucleotides, the CDR3 is TGTGCCATCAGTGACGGACAGGATCAGCCCCAGCATTTT. V usage is TRBV10-3 and J usage is TRBJ1-5, with 7 positions matching TRBD1. The CDR3 spans 13 residues. J lost 5 bases, V lost 3 bases, and 1 base had no gene match. CDR1 is ENHRY and CDR2 is SYGVKD in the germline V gene.

A few counts support this clone. This rearrangement joins TRBV5-6 to TRBJ2-7; possible D gene TRBD2, 5 bases. Germline-derived CDR1 and CDR2 are SGHDT and YYEEEE. The germline V and J ends were trimmed by 1 base and 6 bases, with 8 bases remaining between them. The CDR3 runs to 12 residues. CDR3 DNA sequence: TGTGCCAGCAGCTTGCCTCGGGGCGAGCAGTACTTC. Its translation is CASSLPRGEQYF.

This clone was seen a handful of times. The rearrangement uses TRBV29-1 and TRBJ2-1; the match to TRBD1 covers 7 bases. CDR1 is SQVTM, CDR2 ANQGSEA, per germline. This CDR3 has 12 amino acids. With 6 bases clipped from V and 14 bases from J, the junction kept 13 bases outside the gene matches. In DNA, the CDR3 is TGCAGCGTCTTACAGGGGTCTGGTAGGGAGTTCTTC. Amino acids: CSVLQGSGREFF.

In this sample, this clone turned up a few times. This chain joins TRBV4-1 and TRBJ2-3; D gene uncertain. The CDR3 runs 14 residues. Germline V gene lookup returns CDR1 MGHRA and CDR2 YSYEKL. Deletions cut 6 bases from V and 0 bases from J, with 10 bases between. The CDR3 sequence: CASRRLTSTDTQYF. In DNA form, the CDR3 reads TGCGCCAGCAGGCGACTTACTAGCACAGATACGCAGTATTTT.

The chain couples TRBV12-5 to TRBJ2-1; the match to TRBD2 covers 8 bases. Germline trimming cut 7 bases from V and 9 bases from J; bases unmatched to any gene: 8. There are 13 residues in the CDR3. Germline-derived CDR1 and CDR2 are LGHNT and FRNRAP. The CDR3 DNA follows: TGTGCTAGTGCCGTCTCGGGGGGGCGTGAGCAGTTCTTC. This encodes CASAVSGGREQFF.

This clone was seen only a few times. The chain joins TRBV11-2 to TRBJ2-7; D not resolved. V was shortened by 3 bases and J by 2 bases, with 11 bases between the two germline ends. This CDR3 contains 14 residues. Germline CDR1 SGHAT, CDR2 FQNNGV. Here the CDR3 reads CASSFPEVTYEQYF. The CDR3 nucleotides are TGTGCCAGCAGCTTTCCCGAGGTTACCTACGAGCAGTACTTC.

The chain links TRBV14 to TRBJ2-3; D is unclear. Germline CDR1 SGHDN, CDR2 FVKESK. The CDR3 is 17 amino acids. V lost 4 bases, J lost 5 bases, and 22 bases lay in between. The CDR3 nucleotides read TGTGCCAGCAGCCCCCAGAGGATAGCCAAAGATAGAGATACGCAGTATTTT. Translated: CASSPQRIAKDRDTQYF. Full variable domain (rest looked up from reference TRBV14 and TRBJ2-3): EAGVTQFPSHSVIEKGQTVTLRCDPISGHDNLYWYRRVMGKEIKFLLHFVKESKQDESGMPNNRFLAERTGGTYSTLKVQPAELEDSGVYFCASSPQRIAKDRDTQYFGPGTRLTVL.

This sequence joins TRBV4-1 and TRBJ1-2, with D possibly matching TRBD1 (6 bases). The V end was cut by 0 bases, the J end by 6 bases, with 17 bases between. The CDR3 has 16 residues. Germline CDR1 is MGHRA and CDR2 is YSYEKL. The CDR3 coding sequence is TGCGCCAGCAGCCAAGAAAGTACCAGGGGCCGACATGGCTACACCTTC. Translation gives CASSQESTRGRHGYTF.

The CDR3 loop is CASSSIGEGNTEAFF. Written as DNA, the CDR3 is TGCGCCAGCAGCTCCATTGGAGAGGGGAACACTGAAGCTTTCTTT. The chain employs TRBV5-1 and TRBJ1-1; D is uncertain. CDR1 is SGHRS, CDR2 YFSETQ, per germline. The CDR3 is made up of 15 amino acids. V was clipped by 3 bases and J by 1 base, with 13 bases between them.

The sample holds a few counts of this clone. The chain links TRBV5-1 to TRBJ2-1; 10 nucleotides line up with TRBD2. There are 15 residues in the CDR3. The V gene's germline CDR1 is SGHRS and CDR2 YFSETQ. V lost 0 bases and J lost 9; bases outside the gene matches: 6. Written as DNA, the CDR3 is TGCGCCAGCAGCTTGGAGAGACTAGCGGGCACTGAGCAGTTCTTC. This encodes CASSLERLAGTEQFF.

The V call is TRBV28, the J call TRBJ2-3; a possible D gene is TRBD2 (6 bases). Trimming pared 2 bases from V and 2 bases from J, leaving 11 bases between. This CDR3 region has 15 residues. Looked up from germline, CDR1 is MDHEN and CDR2 is SYDVKM. The CDR3: CASSLPGLSTDTQYF. The CDR3 DNA is TGTGCCAGCAGTTTACCCGGACTATCCACAGATACGCAGTATTTT.

This clone has only a few counts. V gene TRBV15 combines with J gene TRBJ2-1, with TRBD2 matching over 13 bases. The length of the CDR3 is 20 residues. Germline trimming cut 1 base from V and 2 bases from J; bases unmatched to any gene: 11. Germline CDR1 and CDR2: LNHNV and YYDKDF (reference sequence). The CDR3 sequence: CATSRASRILAGGTYNEQFF. CDR3 DNA sequence: TGTGCCACCAGCAGAGCGTCACGGATACTAGCGGGAGGGACCTACAATGAGCAGTTCTTC.

This clone has more than one count but fewer than ten. The chain has TRBV14 and TRBJ2-1; 16 bases are shared with TRBD2. CDR1 is SGHDN, CDR2 FVKESK, per germline. The CDR3 has 16 amino acids. V was pared by 3 bases and J by 7 bases, with 3 bases of the junction left unmatched. The CDR3, as DNA: TGTGCCAGCAGCCAGCCGGGACTAGCGGGAGGGAATGAGCAGTTCTTC. Its protein is CASSQPGLAGGNEQFF.

The chain links TRBV10-3 to TRBJ2-1; 7 nucleotides line up with TRBD2. Germline CDR1 and CDR2: ENHRY and SYGVKD. The CDR3 has 13 residues. Trimming took 7 bases from V and 5 from J; bases not matched to a gene: 5. CDR3 sequence (DNA): TGTGCCATCACACAGCGGGGAGACAATGAGCAGTTCTTC. Translation gives CAITQRGDNEQFF.

The sample holds one count of this clone. The chain has TRBV10-3 and TRBJ1-2; D is ambiguous. The germline gives CDR1 ENHRY, CDR2 SYGVKD. The CDR3 has 14 amino acids. V lost 1 base and J lost 4, with 10 bases in between. The CDR3 DNA reads TGTGCCATCAGTGAGTTGGGCAGTCCCTATGGCTACACCTTC. Amino acid sequence: CAISELGSPYGYTF.

This clone was seen a few times. V is TRBV11-2 and J is TRBJ2-1; TRBD1 aligns across 8 bases. V shed 5 bases and J 4 bases; nucleotides not matched to a gene: 7. CDR1 and CDR2 (germline): SGHAT, FQNNGV. The CDR3 totals 15 residues. The CDR3 bases are TGTGCCAGCAGCCGCTGGACAGGGAGATACAATGAGCAGTTCTTC. This gives the protein CASSRWTGRYNEQFF.

This clone has a handful of counts. The chain joins TRBV18 to TRBJ2-3; possibly TRBD1 for D (6 bases). Trimming pared 2 bases from V and 3 bases from J, leaving 9 bases between. CDR1 and CDR2 (germline): KGHSH, LQKENI. This CDR3 is 14 amino acids long. As DNA, the CDR3 is TGTGCCAGCTCACCAGGCACAGGGACAGATACGCAGTATTTT. Protein: CASSPGTGTDTQYF.

The table lists this clone with a few counts. The chain carries TRBV25-1 and TRBJ2-5; 10 bases are shared with TRBD1. J gave up 3 bases and V 2 bases, and 6 bases lay outside the gene matches. The CDR3 has 16 residues. In germline, CDR1 is MGHDK, CDR2 SYGVNS. DNA for the CDR3: TGTGCCAGCAGTGAACAACGGGGACAGGGGAAAGAGACCCAGTACTTC. This sequence encodes CASSEQRGQGKETQYF.

This clone occurred a few times. This chain connects TRBV5-1 to TRBJ2-1; 7 positions match TRBD2. Germline V lookup: CDR1 SGHRS, CDR2 YFSETQ. CDR3 size: 12 residues. The junction had 1 base not matched to a gene; V was cut back by 7 bases and J by 3 bases. In DNA, the CDR3 is TGCGCCAGCGGGAGGGACTACAATGAGCAGTTCTTC. This encodes CASGRDYNEQFF.

This rearrangement joins TRBV7-9 to TRBJ2-1; 14 bases agree with TRBD2. Trimming removed 5 bases from V and 0 bases from J; junction bases left unmatched: 9. Germline V gene sequence: CDR1 SEHNR, CDR2 FQNEAQ (reference sequence). This CDR3 contains 19 residues. The chain's CDR3 is CASSRMSGTSGSSYNEQFF. CDR3 in DNA: TGTGCCAGCAGCCGCATGTCCGGGACTAGCGGGAGCTCCTACAATGAGCAGTTCTTC.

The gene calls are TRBV19 and TRBJ1-1; D call uncertain. Germline V gene lookup returns CDR1 LNHDA and CDR2 SQIVND (reference sequence). CDR3 length: 13 amino acids. V gave up 7 bases and J gave up 1 base, with 10 bases separating them. The CDR3 here is CASIAGENTEAFF. In nucleotides, the CDR3 is TGTGCCAGTATCGCCGGTGAGAACACTGAAGCTTTCTTT. Together with reference TRBV19 and TRBJ1-1, the CDR3 gives the full variable domain: DGGITQSPKYLFRKEGQNVTLSCEQNLNHDAMYWYRQDPGQGLRLIYYSQIVNDFQKGDIAEGYSVSREKKESFPLTVTSAQKNPTAFYLCASIAGENTEAFFGQGTRLTVV.

This clone was counted between two and nine times. The sample holds other DNA sequences that translate to the same CDR3. V and J are TRBV20-1 and TRBJ1-1; D is uncertain. The CDR3 spans 11 residues. Trimming cost V 5 bases and J 1 base, with 5 bases left between them. Per the germline V gene, CDR1 is DFQATT and CDR2 is SNEGSKA (reference sequence). Here the CDR3 reads CSAQENTEAFF. The CDR3 DNA reads TGCAGTGCTCAGGAGAACACTGAAGCTTTCTTT.

The gene calls are TRBV29-1 and TRBJ2-3, with TRBD2 identical over 10 bases. Germline V gene sequence: CDR1 SQVTM, CDR2 ANQGSEA. The CDR3 runs to 14 residues. J gave up 5 bases and V 7 bases, and 9 bases lay outside the gene matches. This CDR3 is CSASPSGREDTQYF. As DNA, the CDR3 is TGCAGCGCCAGCCCTAGCGGGAGAGAAGATACGCAGTATTTT.

This clone appeared a few times. The genes are TRBV20-1 and TRBJ2-5, with no clear D. With 0 bases removed from V and 3 bases from J, the gap between germline ends came to 2 bases. This CDR3 has 11 residues. Germline loops: CDR1 DFQATT, CDR2 SNEGSKA (reference sequence). CDR3 amino acids: CSARDKETQYF. CDR3 in DNA: TGCAGTGCTAGAGATAAAGAGACCCAGTACTTC.

This clone was observed a few times. The rearrangement uses TRBV29-1 and TRBJ1-1, with D tentatively TRBD1 (6 bases). V dropped 5 bases and J dropped 7 bases, with 14 bases sitting between them. Germline V lookup: CDR1 SQVTM, CDR2 ANQGSEA. The CDR3 length is 12 residues. CDR3 sequence (DNA): TGCAGCGTTAATACAGGGTCCGTTGAAGCTTTCTTT. Translation: CSVNTGSVEAFF.

On this clone itself: This CDR3 is also generated by other DNA sequences in the sample. The CDR3 DNA reads TGTGCCTGGAGTGGACAGCTGAACACTGAAGCTTTCTTT. Its translation: CAWSGQLNTEAFF. The chain couples TRBV30 to TRBJ1-1; the D gene is possibly TRBD1 (5 bases). The CDR3 has 13 residues. The germline V gene encodes CDR1 GTSNPN and CDR2 SVGIG (reference sequence). V shed 1 base and J shed 0 bases, with 6 bases lying between them.

This clone came up a few times. The genes are TRBV6-5 and TRBJ2-3; D possibly corresponds to TRBD1 (7 bases). The germline CDR1 and CDR2 sequences are MNHEY and SVGAGI. V was cut by 6 bases and J by 1 base, with 14 bases left in between. The CDR3 totals 15 residues. Written as DNA, the CDR3 is TGTGCCAGCAGAAGACAGGGAGGTGGCACAGATACGCAGTATTTT. The encoded protein is CASRRQGGGTDTQYF.

This clone occurred a few times. This chain links TRBV19 with TRBJ2-7; possible D gene TRBD2, 5 bases. The CDR3 consists of 14 residues. Germline loops: CDR1 LNHDA, CDR2 SQIVND (reference sequence). The ends were cut back, 4 bases at V and 3 bases at J, with 13 bases in the middle. CDR3 residues: CASSTERTGYEQYF. CDR3 DNA sequence: TGTGCCAGTAGTACCGAAAGGACTGGCTACGAGCAGTACTTC.

This clone was detected only a few times. The chain links TRBV5-6 to TRBJ2-7, with 12 bases fitting TRBD2. The CDR3 consists of 14 residues. J was trimmed by 6 bases and V by 5 bases; bases with no gene match: 6. The germline gives CDR1 SGHDT, CDR2 YYEEEE. The CDR3 coding sequence is TGTGCCAGCAGACTAGCGGGAGGACCACGCGAGCAGTACTTC. Translating gives CASRLAGGPREQYF.

This clone was observed a handful of times. This chain connects TRBV28 to TRBJ1-2; D gene ambiguous. The CDR3 contains 13 residues. Germline V gives CDR1 MDHEN, CDR2 SYDVKM. Trimming left V 1 base short and J 4 bases short, with 7 bases between. For the CDR3, the DNA is TGTGCCAGCAGTTTATCCCCTACCTATGGCTACACCTTC. It encodes CASSLSPTYGYTF.

The gene calls are TRBV2 and TRBJ2-7; a possible D gene is TRBD1 (5 bases). The CDR3 is made up of 13 amino acids. V was trimmed by 7 bases and J by 3 bases, leaving 13 bases between them. Germline CDR1 SNHLY, CDR2 FYNNEI. CDR3 DNA sequence: TGTGCCAGCACCGAGCAGGGCCTCTACGAGCAGTACTTC. It codes for CASTEQGLYEQYF.

This sequence joins TRBV4-1 and TRBJ2-1; D unresolved. The CDR3 is 14 amino acids. Trimming removed 1 base at V and 4 bases at J, with 8 bases between. CDR1 MGHRA and CDR2 YSYEKL come from the germline V gene. DNA of the CDR3: TGCGCCAGCAGCCAAGCCGGGTTGTACAATGAGCAGTTCTTC. Amino acid sequence: CASSQAGLYNEQFF.